The entry below describes one T cell receptor beta chain. J lost 9 bases, V lost 5 bases, and 16 bases had no gene match. The CDR3 runs 16 residues. Germline V CDR1 and CDR2: SEHNR, FQNEAQ (reference sequence). This entry comes from a study of cytomegalovirus exposure and HLA in healthy donors. PCR amplification relied on 60 Vbeta primers (plus 13 Jbeta primers). Generated by immunoSEQ multiplex PCR, the TCRdb table keeps only in-frame clones and is missing some. The repertoire includes under 200,000 clones, around two thirds of them detected once, and roughly 2.9% sits in the top ten. This chain joins TRBV7-9 and TRBJ2-1; TRBD1 matches at 7 bases. The sequenced sample consisted of PBMCs. The TCR originated in a man aged 40-55 years in good health and CMV-seronegative. The DNA for the CDR3 is TGTGCCAGCAGCAACGACCCAGGGACAGTTTTGTCTGAGCAGTTCTTC. It yields the protein CASSNDPGTVLSEQFF.